One T cell receptor beta chain is described in this entry. With V trimmed by 0 bases and J by 7 bases, 10 bases remained unmatched. CDR1 is SGHTS, CDR2 YDEGEE, per germline. This CDR3 has 16 residues. The data were obtained in a study of blood T cell repertoires in COVID-19. Repertoires were generated with immunoSEQ multiplex PCR, while TCRdb's copy carries only in-frame clones and drops some. The sample yields some 68,000 clones, roughly 87% seen once. The chain combines TRBV5-8 with TRBJ2-4; 7 bases fit TRBD1. The TCR sequence derives from a man aged 50 or older with active COVID-19. Sequenced sample: peripheral blood. The CDR3 DNA reads as TGTGCCAGCAGCTTGGGGGTCCGGGACAGACCTAACATTCAGTACTTC. Amino acid sequence: CASSLGVRDRPNIQYF. The full variable domain, in which reference TRBV5-8 and TRBJ2-4 provide the parts outside the CDR3, is EAGVTQSPTHLIKTRGQQATLRCSPISGHTSVYWYQQALGLGLQFLLWYDEGEERNRGNFPPRFSGRQFPNYSSELNVNALELEDSALYLCASSLGVRDRPNIQYFGAGTRLSVL.